This is a list of T cell receptor beta chains from one sample in a study of cytomegalovirus exposure and HLA in healthy donors. Measured with immunoSEQ multiplex PCR; TCRdb has only the in-frame clones, and not every one. Among around 110,000 clones listed, 74% were seen once. The sample was PBMCs. The receptors were gathered from a man aged 25-40 years in good health and CMV-seropositive. Each CDR3 is given with its conserved first and last residue. The D gene is left open where the match is weak. Rows may omit the clone size; those that give it use once, few, many or a size class.

V	size	D	J	length	CDR3	DNA
TRBV19	-	-	TRBJ1-2	11	CASYQGYGYTF	TGTGCCAGTTACCAGGGATATGGCTACACCTTC
TRBV10-3	few	-	TRBJ2-7	14	CAISDSRGAYEQYF	TGTGCCATCAGTGATTCCAGGGGCGCCTACGAGCAGTACTTC
TRBV5-3	-	TRBD2	TRBJ2-5	16	CARSPGLAVLQETQYF	TGTGCCAGAAGCCCGGGACTAGCGGTACTCCAAGAGACCCAGTACTTC
TRBV6-5	-	TRBD1	TRBJ2-7	15	CASSFWTGGRYEQYF	TGTGCCAGCAGTTTCTGGACAGGGGGCCGTTACGAGCAGTACTTC
TRBV11-2	-	TRBD1	TRBJ2-3	14	CASSYDRDTDTQYF	TGTGCCAGCAGCTACGACAGGGACACAGATACGCAGTATTTT
TRBV19	-	TRBD2	TRBJ2-3	16	CASSIDRGGGRNTQYF	TGTGCCAGTAGTATAGATCGCGGCGGGGGGCGAAATACGCAGTATTTT
TRBV19	few	-	TRBJ2-4	14	CASSIVARQDIQYF	TGTGCCAGTAGTATAGTCGCGCGACAGGACATTCAGTACTTC
TRBV9	-	TRBD1	TRBJ1-5	15	CASSAGQGGDQPQHF	TGTGCCAGCAGCGCAGGACAGGGAGGGGATCAGCCCCAGCATTTT
TRBV5-1	few	-	TRBJ1-6	15	CASSLADMHNSPLHF	TGCGCCAGCAGCTTGGCAGACATGCACAATTCACCCCTCCACTTT
TRBV6-6	few	-	TRBJ1-1	13	CASSYSGRIEAFF	TGTGCCAGCAGTTACTCGGGGCGAATTGAAGCTTTCTTT
TRBV9	-	TRBD1	TRBJ1-3	16	CASSTRDRGTGNTIYF	TGTGCCAGCAGCACGAGGGACAGGGGGACTGGAAACACCATATATTTT
TRBV19	-	-	TRBJ1-3	15	CASSIRGGSGNTIYF	TGTGCCAGTAGTATAAGAGGGGGCTCTGGAAACACCATATATTTT
TRBV6-5	-	-	TRBJ2-7	12	CASSDRTYEQYF	TGTGCCAGCAGTGACAGGACCTACGAGCAGTACTTC
TRBV5-4	-	TRBD1	TRBJ2-1	12	CASSLQGTEQFF	TGTGCCAGCAGCTTACAGGGGACTGAGCAGTTCTTC
TRBV6-6	once	-	TRBJ2-5	12	CASSYVGMAQYF	TGTGCCAGCAGTTACGTCGGGATGGCCCAGTACTTC
TRBV5-1	few	TRBD1	TRBJ2-3	14	CASSPGQDADTQYF	TGCGCCAGCAGCCCAGGACAGGACGCAGATACGCAGTATTTT
TRBV7-2	few	-	TRBJ2-7	13	CASSLDPSGLNNF	TGTGCCAGCAGCTTAGATCCCTCGGGACTCAACAACTTC
TRBV28	-	TRBD1	TRBJ2-5	14	CASTPGTGAETQYF	TGTGCCAGCACCCCTGGGACAGGGGCAGAGACCCAGTACTTC
TRBV27	few	TRBD1	TRBJ2-1	17	CASSLYPPGQGGHEQFF	TGTGCCAGCAGTTTATATCCCCCGGGACAGGGGGGTCATGAGCAGTTCTTC
TRBV6-6	-	-	TRBJ2-7	15	CASSSPKDSFYEQYF	TGTGCCAGCAGTTCACCAAAGGACTCTTTTTACGAGCAGTACTTC
TRBV10-1	-	-	TRBJ2-7	13	CASSESGGDEQYF	TGCGCCAGCAGTGAGTCTGGGGGCGACGAGCAGTACTTC
TRBV28	-	TRBD1	TRBJ1-5	16	CASSFTDRGNRQPQHF	TGTGCCAGCAGTTTCACGGACAGGGGAAATCGGCAGCCCCAGCATTTT
TRBV19	-	TRBD1	TRBJ2-7	14	CASSISRGQYEQYF	TGTGCCAGTAGTATATCCAGGGGGCAATACGAGCAGTACTTC
TRBV7-9	-	TRBD1	TRBJ2-7	15	CASSSDREISYEQYF	TGTGCCAGCAGCTCGGACAGGGAGATCTCCTACGAGCAGTACTTC
TRBV2	-	-	TRBJ2-1	13	CARGGQPGNEQFF	TGTGCCAGGGGGGGGCAGCCTGGGAATGAGCAGTTCTTC
TRBV2	few	-	TRBJ1-1	16	CASRAGQWIMNTEAFF	TGTGCCAGCAGGGCCGGACAGTGGATCATGAACACTGAAGCTTTCTTT
TRBV6-1	-	-	TRBJ2-3	16	CASSDRGYGDTDTQYF	TGTGCCAGCAGTGATAGGGGGTACGGAGACACAGATACGCAGTATTTT
TRBV7-9	-	-	TRBJ2-2	15	CASSSRGGASGELFF	TGTGCCAGCAGCTCCCGTGGGGGCGCTTCCGGGGAGCTGTTTTTT
TRBV5-1	-	TRBD1	TRBJ2-7	14	CASSGGQGTYEQYF	TGCGCCAGCAGCGGGGGACAGGGGACCTACGAGCAGTACTTC
TRBV15	-	-	TRBJ1-6	12	CATSRDQGLVHF	TGTGCCACCAGCAGAGATCAGGGGTTAGTCCACTTT
TRBV5-4	few	TRBD1	TRBJ1-1	15	CASSAPGQGNTEAFF	TGTGCCAGCAGCGCGCCGGGACAGGGGAACACTGAAGCTTTCTTT
TRBV6-6	-	-	TRBJ1-3	15	CASRLDRSSGNTIYF	TGTGCCAGCAGGCTTGACAGAAGCTCTGGAAACACCATATATTTT
TRBV5-6	few	-	TRBJ1-1	16	CASSLNLWAEDTEAFF	TGTGCCAGCAGCTTGAATCTTTGGGCGGAGGACACTGAAGCTTTCTTT
TRBV2	-	TRBD1	TRBJ1-5	15	CASSDTGGPNQPQHF	TGTGCCAGCAGCGACACAGGGGGCCCCAATCAGCCCCAGCATTTT
TRBV7-3	-	TRBD2	TRBJ2-2	16	CASRPASGGNTGELFF	TGTGCCAGCAGACCCGCTAGCGGGGGGAACACCGGGGAGCTGTTTTTT
TRBV11-2	few	TRBD1	TRBJ1-4	14	CATETGVNNEKLFF	TGTGCCACAGAGACAGGGGTCAATAATGAAAAACTGTTTTTT
TRBV2	-	TRBD1	TRBJ1-1	15	CASSVNRGRNTEAFF	TGTGCCAGCAGCGTCAACAGGGGGAGAAACACTGAAGCTTTCTTT
TRBV28	-	-	TRBJ2-3	12	CASSLSGDTQYF	TGTGCCAGCAGTTTATCGGGGGATACGCAGTATTTT
TRBV28	-	-	TRBJ1-1	11	CASEANTEAFF	TGTGCCAGCGAGGCGAACACTGAAGCTTTCTTT
TRBV11-2	-	TRBD1	TRBJ1-1	15	CASTLLTGSNTEAFF	TGTGCCAGCACCCTACTGACAGGGAGTAACACTGAAGCTTTCTTT
TRBV2	-	-	TRBJ2-7	13	CASRGTGSYEQYF	TGTGCCAGCAGAGGAACAGGGAGCTACGAGCAGTACTTC
TRBV6-5	-	-	TRBJ2-5	14	CASSYAEGQETQYF	TGTGCCAGCAGTTACGCGGAGGGCCAAGAGACCCAGTACTTC
TRBV5-3	-	-	TRBJ1-2	16	CARSLCAGPNRYGYTF	TGTGCCAGAAGCTTATGCGCGGGGCCGAATCGCTATGGCTACACCTTC
TRBV28	few	TRBD1	TRBJ1-4	16	CASSLLLQGAGEKLFF	TGTGCCAGCAGCCTTCTATTACAGGGGGCGGGTGAAAAACTGTTTTTT
TRBV11-3	-	TRBD1	TRBJ2-1	16	CASSRGTTGVDNEQFF	TGTGCCAGCAGCCGCGGTACGACAGGGGTGGACAATGAGCAGTTCTTC
TRBV5-1	once	-	TRBJ2-7	16	CASSLVTGHPSYEQYF	TGCGCCAGCAGCTTGGTAACGGGACATCCTTCCTACGAGCAGTACTTC
TRBV7-3	-	-	TRBJ1-4	15	CASSATGALNEKLFF	TGTGCCAGCAGCGCCACAGGTGCTCTTAATGAAAAACTGTTTTTT
TRBV10-3	-	-	TRBJ1-3	11	CAISSGNTIYF	TGTGCCATTAGCTCTGGAAACACCATATATTTT
TRBV18	-	TRBD1	TRBJ1-5	18	CASSPAGTGVHSNQPQHF	TGTGCCAGCTCACCTGCCGGGACAGGAGTACATAGCAATCAGCCCCAGCATTTT
TRBV15	-	TRBD1	TRBJ1-2	15	CATSRDQATGGTYTF	TGTGCCACCAGCAGAGATCAAGCGACAGGGGGTACCTACACCTTC
TRBV6-4	few	-	TRBJ1-1	14	CASSDGPGNTEAFF	TGTGCCAGCAGTGACGGGCCAGGGAACACTGAAGCTTTCTTT
TRBV19	-	-	TRBJ1-2	14	CASSTPGGLLGYTF	TGTGCCAGTAGTACTCCCGGGGGTCTGCTTGGCTACACCTTC
TRBV7-6	-	-	TRBJ2-7	13	CASSFWPQREQYF	TGTGCCAGCAGCTTTTGGCCCCAGCGAGAGCAGTACTTC
TRBV5-4	-	-	TRBJ1-2	17	CASSLGQTSQANYGYPF	TGTGCCAGCAGCCTTGGACAGACCAGCCAGGCTAACTATGGCTACCCCTTC
TRBV9	-	TRBD1	TRBJ1-2	16	CASSPQDRESGYGYTF	TGTGCCAGCAGCCCCCAGGACAGGGAGAGTGGCTATGGCTACACCTTC